This entry lists 21 T cell receptor beta chains sequenced from one sample in a study of blood T cell repertoires in COVID-19. The repertoire was sequenced with immunoSEQ multiplex PCR; TCRdb's copy has only in-frame clones and lacks some. The sample carries 65,000 or so clones, more than 75% recorded once. Sequenced input: peripheral blood. All receptors come from a woman in her 70s with acute or convalescent COVID-19.

The rearrangement joins TRBV4-1 to TRBJ1-4, with D perhaps TRBD1 (6 bases). The V gene lost 8 bases and the J gene lost 0 bases, with 16 bases spanning the gap. This CDR3 has 16 amino acids. CDR1 is MGHRA, CDR2 YSYEKL, per germline. In nucleotides, the CDR3 is TGCGCCAGCGGAAGGGGGGAGGGGCCAACTAATGAAAAACTGTTTTTT. The encoded protein is CASGRGEGPTNEKLFF.

The chain recombines TRBV28 with TRBJ1-1; 8 bases map to TRBD1. CDR3 length: 16 amino acids. V lost 6 bases, J lost 3 bases, and 12 bases stayed unmatched. Germline V gene lookup returns CDR1 MDHEN and CDR2 SYDVKM. CDR3 sequence (DNA): TGTGCCAGCAGGCCATGGGGACAGGCCCTGCACACTGAAGCTTTCTTT. This sequence encodes CASRPWGQALHTEAFF. Drawing the rest from reference TRBV28 and TRBJ1-1, the complete variable domain is DVKVTQSSRYLVKRTGEKVFLECVQDMDHENMFWYRQDPGLGLRLIYFSYDVKMKEKGDIPEGYSVSREKKERFSLILESASTNQTSMYLCASRPWGQALHTEAFFGQGTRLTVV.

The rearrangement uses TRBV20-1 and TRBJ2-3; possible D gene TRBD1, 5 bases. Germline assignment: CDR1 DFQATT and CDR2 SNEGSKA (reference sequence). V lost 2 bases and J lost 6, with 6 bases in between. The CDR3 totals 11 residues. The CDR3: CSARWGDTQYF. CDR3 nucleotides: TGCAGTGCTAGATGGGGCGATACGCAGTATTTT.

The chain is built from TRBV6-5 and TRBJ1-4; a weak D match, TRBD1 (5 bases). Germline V gene sequence: CDR1 MNHEY, CDR2 SVGAGI. The V end was cut by 7 bases, the J end by 0 bases, with 9 bases between. This CDR3 contains 14 residues. CDR3 bases: TGTGCCAGCACAACAGGTGCAACTAATGAAAAACTGTTTTTT. Protein: CASTTGATNEKLFF.

This rearrangement joins TRBV7-2 to TRBJ2-7; D perhaps matches TRBD1 (6 bases). Trimming removed 5 bases from V and 0 bases from J, with 11 bases in between. The CDR3 length is 14 residues. Germline lookup yields CDR1 SGHTA and CDR2 FQGNSA. CDR3 loop: CASSLRTASYEQYF. CDR3 DNA: TGTGCCAGCAGCCTGAGGACAGCCTCCTACGAGCAGTACTTC. The whole variable domain, filled in from reference TRBV7-2 and TRBJ2-7, reads GAGVSQSPSNKVTEKGKDVELRCDPISGHTALYWYRQSLGQGLEFLIYFQGNSAPDKSGLPSDRFSAERTGGSVSTLTIQRTQQEDSAVYLCASSLRTASYEQYFGPGTRLTVT.

This clone was picked up one time. This chain joins TRBV4-3 and TRBJ1-6; TRBD1 matches at 7 bases. This CDR3 has 15 residues. Germline CDR1 reads LGHNA; CDR2 reads YSLEER. J gave up 4 bases and V 3 bases, and 3 bases lay outside the gene matches. The chain's CDR3 is CASSQDRPYNSPLHF. Written as DNA, the CDR3 is TGCGCCAGCAGCCAGGACAGGCCTTATAATTCACCCCTCCACTTT.

The chain couples TRBV30 to TRBJ1-1; D call uncertain. V was trimmed by 2 bases and J by 7 bases, leaving 11 bases between them. The CDR3 totals 12 residues. Germline CDR1 reads GTSNPN; CDR2 reads SVGIG (reference sequence). CDR3 bases: TGTGCCTGGAGTAGAGGACTCGATGAAGCTTTCTTT. As protein: CAWSRGLDEAFF.

A note on this clone: Other DNA sequences in the sample encode the same CDR3. J is TRBJ1-1 and V is TRBV10-3; TRBD1 matches 8 bases. Germline assignment: CDR1 ENHRY and CDR2 SYGVKD. V lost 6 bases, J lost 5 bases, and 5 bases stayed unmatched. CDR3 length: 13 amino acids. CDR3 sequence: CAISDRQGTEAFF. The CDR3 region has the DNA TGTGCCATCAGCGATAGACAGGGGACTGAAGCTTTCTTT.

This chain joins TRBV9 and TRBJ2-2, with TRBD1 as a possible D gene (6 bases). The ends were cut back, 2 bases at V and 7 bases at J, with 12 bases in the middle. In germline, CDR1 is SGDLS, CDR2 YYNGEE. This CDR3 contains 14 residues. The CDR3 here is CASSVQGQVGELFF. CDR3 sequence (DNA): TGTGCCAGCAGCGTGCAGGGGCAGGTCGGGGAGCTGTTTTTT.

This chain joins TRBV5-1 and TRBJ2-1; D perhaps matches TRBD2 (7 bases). Trimming removed 4 bases from V and 9 bases from J, with 26 bases in between. The CDR3 contains 17 residues. Germline assignment: CDR1 SGHRS and CDR2 YFSETQ. CDR3 sequence: CASSTGGGGWVFVEQFF. The DNA of the CDR3 is TGCGCCAGCAGCACTGGGGGCGGGGGTTGGGTTTTTGTTGAGCAGTTCTTC.

The chain is built from TRBV29-1 and TRBJ1-1; no clear D. Germline CDR1 SQVTM, CDR2 ANQGSEA. V lost 7 bases and J 0 bases, leaving 15 bases between the germline ends. The CDR3 sequence is 14 residues long. The CDR3 loop reads CSAEVGAMNTEAFF. CDR3 in DNA: TGCAGCGCCGAGGTAGGAGCCATGAACACTGAAGCTTTCTTT.

This clone came up once. The CDR3 region is CASSSGFSRVWTEAFF. The CDR3 DNA reads as TGTGCCAGCAGTTCAGGTTTCTCCAGGGTATGGACTGAAGCTTTCTTT. This chain links TRBV28 with TRBJ1-1; a weak D match, TRBD1 (5 bases). The CDR3 is 16 amino acids. Per the germline V gene, CDR1 is MDHEN and CDR2 is SYDVKM. The V end lost 4 bases, the J end lost 5 bases, and 20 bases lay between the germline ends.

The genes are TRBV4-3 and TRBJ2-1; 9 nucleotides match TRBD2. The CDR3 extends over 17 amino acids. CDR1 is LGHNA, CDR2 YSLEER, per germline. J lost 4 bases, V lost 4 bases, and 11 bases had no gene match. The CDR3 DNA sequence: TGCGCCAGCAGCCCCGTACGAGCGGGGGGATATTACAATGAGCAGTTCTTC. Residues: CASSPVRAGGYYNEQFF.

This rearrangement joins TRBV19 to TRBJ1-1; weak D call: TRBD1 (6 bases). The CDR3 is 16 residues long. Germline CDR1 is LNHDA and CDR2 is SQIVND (reference sequence). The V and J ends lost 5 bases and 4 bases respectively, with 20 bases between them. This chain's CDR3 is CASSHPGGAGLTEAFF. The CDR3 DNA reads as TGTGCCAGTAGTCATCCTGGGGGGGCCGGACTCACTGAAGCTTTCTTT.

V gene TRBV19 combines with J gene TRBJ1-1; a weak D match, TRBD1 (6 bases). Germline lookup yields CDR1 LNHDA and CDR2 SQIVND (reference sequence). The CDR3 runs 17 residues. Trimming stripped 5 bases from V and 8 bases from J, with 27 bases between. CDR3 DNA: TGTGCCAGTAGTTCATCCTCACGCCGGGACAACGGACAGGAAGCTTTCTTT. Protein: CASSSSSRRDNGQEAFF.

The CDR3 bases are TGCAGCGTTGAACTAGCGGGAGTCCCGACAGATACGCAGTATTTT. Amino acid sequence: CSVELAGVPTDTQYF. The rearrangement links TRBV29-1 to TRBJ2-3; 10 positions agree with TRBD2. The germline CDR1 and CDR2 sequences are SQVTM and ANQGSEA. The CDR3 runs 15 residues. The V segment lost 2 bases and the J segment 3 bases; nucleotides outside the gene matches: 5.

The chain is built from TRBV6-2 or TRBV6-3 and TRBJ2-3; maybe TRBD2 (6 bases). Trimming pared 6 bases from V and 1 base from J, leaving 8 bases between. The CDR3 runs to 13 residues. The germline V gene has CDR1 MNHEY and CDR2 SVGEGT. The CDR3 sequence is CASRPSGTDTQYF. CDR3 in DNA: TGTGCCAGCAGGCCTAGCGGCACAGATACGCAGTATTTT.

V is TRBV29-1 and J is TRBJ2-1; D is perhaps TRBD2 (5 bases). The CDR3 loop spans 14 amino acids. V lost 4 bases and J lost 3, with 13 bases in between. Germline V gene data show CDR1 as SQVTM and CDR2 as ANQGSEA. For the CDR3, the DNA is TGCAGCGTTGCTCGGGGAACGGACTACAATGAGCAGTTCTTC. Translated, it gives CSVARGTDYNEQFF.

The rearrangement uses TRBV3-1 (or the pseudogene TRBV3-2) and TRBJ2-1; 10 bases align to TRBD2. Unmatched junction bases numbered 7, after V lost 5 bases and J lost 0 bases. Germline V CDR1 and CDR2: LGHDT, YNNKEL (reference sequence). This CDR3 has 17 residues. The CDR3 coding sequence is TGTGCCAGCAGCTCATCGGTAGCGGGAGGCTCCTACAATGAGCAGTTCTTC. It encodes CASSSSVAGGSYNEQFF.

This rearrangement joins TRBV27 to TRBJ1-4, with 9 bases that match TRBD1. The germline gives CDR1 MNHEY, CDR2 SMNVEV (reference sequence). Trimming removed 5 bases from V and 8 bases from J; junction bases left unmatched: 9. This CDR3 has 15 residues. CDR3 sequence (DNA): TGTGCCAGCAGTACCCACAGGGGGCGCGAAGAAAAACTGTTTTTT. As protein: CASSTHRGREEKLFF.

The gene calls are TRBV7-9 and TRBJ2-2, with D possibly being TRBD2 (5 bases). V was pared by 1 base and J by 3 bases, with 9 bases between. This CDR3 has 15 residues. Germline V gene lookup returns CDR1 SEHNR and CDR2 FQNEAQ (reference sequence). The CDR3 DNA reads TGTGCCAGCAGCTTAGGAAGCGGCGACACCGGGGAGCTGTTTTTT. Translation: CASSLGSGDTGELFF.